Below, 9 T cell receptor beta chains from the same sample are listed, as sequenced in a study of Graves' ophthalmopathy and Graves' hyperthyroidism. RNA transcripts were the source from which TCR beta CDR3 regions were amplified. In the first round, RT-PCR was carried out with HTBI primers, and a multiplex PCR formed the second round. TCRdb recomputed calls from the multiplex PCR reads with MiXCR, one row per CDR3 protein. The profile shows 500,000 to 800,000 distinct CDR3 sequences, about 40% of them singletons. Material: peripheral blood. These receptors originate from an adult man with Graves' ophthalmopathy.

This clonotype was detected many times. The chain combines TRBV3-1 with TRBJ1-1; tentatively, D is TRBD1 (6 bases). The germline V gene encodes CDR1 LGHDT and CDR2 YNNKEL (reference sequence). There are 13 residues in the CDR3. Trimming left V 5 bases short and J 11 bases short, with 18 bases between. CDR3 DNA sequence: TGTGCCAGCAGCAACAGGGCGAGCTTCGAGGCTTTCTTT. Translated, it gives CASSNRASFEAFF.

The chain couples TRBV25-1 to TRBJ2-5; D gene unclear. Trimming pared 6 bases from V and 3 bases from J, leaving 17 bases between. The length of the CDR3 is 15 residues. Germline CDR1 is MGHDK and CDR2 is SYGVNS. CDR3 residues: CASSVGLAVKETQYF. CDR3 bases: TGTGCCAGCAGCGTTGGGTTGGCCGTGAAAGAGACCCAGTACTTC.

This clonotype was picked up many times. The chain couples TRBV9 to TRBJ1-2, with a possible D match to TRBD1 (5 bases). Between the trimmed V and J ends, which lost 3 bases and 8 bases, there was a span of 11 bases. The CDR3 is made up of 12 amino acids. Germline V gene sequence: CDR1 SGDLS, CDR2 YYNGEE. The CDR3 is CASSASGGGYTF. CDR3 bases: TGTGCCAGCAGCGCCAGCGGGGGGGGCTACACCTTC.

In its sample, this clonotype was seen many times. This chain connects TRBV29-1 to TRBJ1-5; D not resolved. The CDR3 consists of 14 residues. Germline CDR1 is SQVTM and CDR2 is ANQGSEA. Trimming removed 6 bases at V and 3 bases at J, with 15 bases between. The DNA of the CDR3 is TGCAGCGTCCTAATTGACGGACTCAATCAGCCCCAGCATTTT. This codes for CSVLIDGLNQPQHF.

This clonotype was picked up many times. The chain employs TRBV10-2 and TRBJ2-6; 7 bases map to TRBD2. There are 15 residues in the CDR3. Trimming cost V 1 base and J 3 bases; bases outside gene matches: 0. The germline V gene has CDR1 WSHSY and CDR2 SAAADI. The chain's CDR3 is CASSEWGGGANVLTF. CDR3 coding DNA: TGCGCCAGCAGTGAGTGGGGGGGTGGGGCCAACGTCCTGACTTTC.

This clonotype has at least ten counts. The CDR3 DNA sequence: TGTGCCAGCAGACTGGCCCACCTACGGGGCACTGAAGCTTTCTTT. Amino acids: CASRLAHLRGTEAFF. This sequence joins TRBV7-9 and TRBJ1-1; no reliable D call. Germline values: CDR1 SEHNR, CDR2 FQNEAQ (reference sequence). Trimming took off 6 bases at V and 4 bases at J, with 18 bases between the two ends. The length of the CDR3 is 15 residues.

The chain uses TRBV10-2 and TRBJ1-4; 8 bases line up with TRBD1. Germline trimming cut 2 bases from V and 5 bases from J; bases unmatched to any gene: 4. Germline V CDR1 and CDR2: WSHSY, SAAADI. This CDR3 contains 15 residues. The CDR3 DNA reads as TGCGCCAGCAGTGAGGCGGGACAGGCAAATGAAAAACTGTTTTTT. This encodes CASSEAGQANEKLFF.

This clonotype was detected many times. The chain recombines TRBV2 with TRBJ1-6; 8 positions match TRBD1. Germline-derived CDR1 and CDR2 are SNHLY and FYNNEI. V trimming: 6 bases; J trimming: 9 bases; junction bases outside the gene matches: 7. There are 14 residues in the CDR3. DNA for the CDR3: TGTGCCAGCAGAACACAGGGGGAGAGTTCACCCCTCCACTTT. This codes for CASRTQGESSPLHF.

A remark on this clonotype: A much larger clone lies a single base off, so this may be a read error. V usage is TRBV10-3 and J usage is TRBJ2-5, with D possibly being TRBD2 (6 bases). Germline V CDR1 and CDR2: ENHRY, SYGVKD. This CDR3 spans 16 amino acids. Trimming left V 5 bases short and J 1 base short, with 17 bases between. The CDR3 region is CAISYSFTSSQETQYF. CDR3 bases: TGTGCCATCAGTTACTCCTTTACTAGCAGCCAAGAGACCCAGTACTTC.